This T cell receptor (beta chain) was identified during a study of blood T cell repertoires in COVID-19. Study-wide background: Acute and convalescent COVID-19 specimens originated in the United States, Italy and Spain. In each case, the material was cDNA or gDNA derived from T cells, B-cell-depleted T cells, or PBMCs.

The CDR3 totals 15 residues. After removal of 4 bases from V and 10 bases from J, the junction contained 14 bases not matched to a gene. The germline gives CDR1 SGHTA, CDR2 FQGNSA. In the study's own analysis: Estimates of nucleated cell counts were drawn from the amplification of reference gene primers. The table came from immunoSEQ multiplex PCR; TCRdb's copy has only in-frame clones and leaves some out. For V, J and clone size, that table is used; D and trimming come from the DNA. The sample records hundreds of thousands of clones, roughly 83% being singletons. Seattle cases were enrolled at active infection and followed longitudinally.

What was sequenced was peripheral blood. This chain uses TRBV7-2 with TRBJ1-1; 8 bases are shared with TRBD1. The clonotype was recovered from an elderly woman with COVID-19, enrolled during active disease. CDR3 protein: CASSSLPSGGNAAFF. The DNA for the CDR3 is TGTGCCAGCAGCTCACTACCTTCAGGGGGCAACGCAGCTTTCTTT.